Following are 5 T cell receptor beta chains from one sample sequenced in a study of CD8 T cell repertoires and HIV-1 epitope variants (dated by TCRdb to 2018 to 2020). To prepare the library, the immunoSEQ multiplex PCR assay was applied. Held by TCRdb, this immuneACCESS table contains in-frame sequences only and omits some clones. Under half of the omission traces to an unresolved V gene where checked; the cause of the rest is unknown. In all, the sample holds around 6,000 clones, and about two thirds of those were seen once. 43% of the sample is taken by the ten largest. These receptors have no identified antigens. The sequenced sample was cultured CD8+ T cells derived from PBMCs. The source is a male donor with HIV.

The rearrangement links TRBV7-9 to TRBJ2-2, with D perhaps TRBD1 (6 bases). V lost 4 bases to trimming and J lost 1 base, with 7 bases between them. CDR1 is SEHNR, CDR2 FQNEAQ, per germline (reference sequence). This CDR3 region has 14 residues. The CDR3 loop reads CASSSTGNTGELFF. CDR3 DNA sequence: TGTGCCAGCAGCTCGACAGGGAACACCGGGGAGCTGTTTTTT.

V usage is TRBV28 and J usage is TRBJ2-2; D unresolved. V was clipped by 1 base and J by 4 bases, with 13 bases between them. Per the germline V gene, CDR1 is MDHEN and CDR2 is SYDVKM. The length of the CDR3 is 16 residues. The CDR3 region has the DNA TGTGCCAGCAGTTTATCCCCTTTAAAGGGCACCGGGGAGCTGTTTTTT. As protein: CASSLSPLKGTGELFF.

The chain has TRBV28 and TRBJ1-2, with 8 nucleotides matching TRBD1. V trimming: 6 bases; J trimming: 6 bases; junction bases outside the gene matches: 6. The CDR3 spans 13 residues. In germline, CDR1 is MDHEN, CDR2 SYDVKM. DNA for the CDR3: TGTGCCAGCAGCCCGGGACAGGTGGATGGCTACACCTTC. The encoded protein is CASSPGQVDGYTF.

The chain combines TRBV7-3 with TRBJ1-3; D remains ambiguous. From germline, CDR1 is SGHTA and CDR2 FQGTGA. Trimming pared 2 bases from V and 4 bases from J, leaving 21 bases between. This CDR3 has 18 amino acids. CDR3: CASSLSHGPTRLGNTIYF. In DNA form, the CDR3 reads TGTGCCAGCAGCTTATCCCATGGACCGACCCGCCTCGGAAACACCATATATTTT.

The chain is built from TRBV29-1 and TRBJ2-1; the D is unclear. The CDR3 runs to 12 residues. Germline V gene sequence: CDR1 SQVTM, CDR2 ANQGSEA. Between the trimmed V and J ends, which lost 6 bases and 6 bases, there was a span of 12 bases. CDR3 residues: CSVLQRANEQFF. In nucleotides, the CDR3 is TGCAGCGTCCTCCAAAGGGCCAATGAGCAGTTCTTC.